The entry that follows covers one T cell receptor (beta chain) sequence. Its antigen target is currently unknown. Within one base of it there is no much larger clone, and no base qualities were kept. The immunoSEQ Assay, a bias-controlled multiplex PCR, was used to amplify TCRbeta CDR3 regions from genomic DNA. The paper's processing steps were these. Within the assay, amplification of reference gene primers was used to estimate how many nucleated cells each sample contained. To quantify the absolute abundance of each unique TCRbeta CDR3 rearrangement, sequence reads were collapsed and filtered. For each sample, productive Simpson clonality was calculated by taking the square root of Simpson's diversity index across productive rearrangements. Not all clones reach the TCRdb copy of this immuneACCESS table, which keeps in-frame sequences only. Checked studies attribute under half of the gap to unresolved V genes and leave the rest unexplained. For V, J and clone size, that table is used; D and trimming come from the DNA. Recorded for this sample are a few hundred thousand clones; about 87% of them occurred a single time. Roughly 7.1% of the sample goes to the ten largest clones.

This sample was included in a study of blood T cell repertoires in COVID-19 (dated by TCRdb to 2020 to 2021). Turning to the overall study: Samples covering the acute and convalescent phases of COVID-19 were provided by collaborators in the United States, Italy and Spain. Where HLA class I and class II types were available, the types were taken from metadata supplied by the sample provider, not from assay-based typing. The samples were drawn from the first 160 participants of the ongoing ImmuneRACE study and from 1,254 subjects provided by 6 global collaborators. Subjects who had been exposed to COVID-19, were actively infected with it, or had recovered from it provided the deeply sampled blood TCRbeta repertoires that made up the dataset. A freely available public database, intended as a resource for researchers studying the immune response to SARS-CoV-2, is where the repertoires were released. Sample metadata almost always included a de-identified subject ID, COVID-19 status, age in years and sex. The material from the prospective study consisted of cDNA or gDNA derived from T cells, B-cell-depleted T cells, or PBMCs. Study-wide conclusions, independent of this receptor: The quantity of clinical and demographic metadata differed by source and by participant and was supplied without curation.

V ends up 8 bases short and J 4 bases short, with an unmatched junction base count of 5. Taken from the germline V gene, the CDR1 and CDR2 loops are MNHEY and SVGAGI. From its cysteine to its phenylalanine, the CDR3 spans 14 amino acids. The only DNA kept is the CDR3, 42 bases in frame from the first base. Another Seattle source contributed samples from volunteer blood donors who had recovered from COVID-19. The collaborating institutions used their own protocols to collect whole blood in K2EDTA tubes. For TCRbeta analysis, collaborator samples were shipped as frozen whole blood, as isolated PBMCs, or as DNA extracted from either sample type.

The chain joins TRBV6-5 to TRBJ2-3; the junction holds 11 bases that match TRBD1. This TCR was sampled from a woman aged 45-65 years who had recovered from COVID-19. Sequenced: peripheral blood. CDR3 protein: CASQDRGRSDTQYF. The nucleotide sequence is TGTGCCAGCCAGGACAGGGGGCGTTCAGATACGCAGTATTTT.